This is a list of T cell receptor beta chains from one sample in a study of shared clonotypes between healthy human individuals. Sequencing was performed with immunoSEQ multiplex PCR; in TCRdb, only in-frame clones are kept and a portion is missing. The table includes more than 2 million clones, 85% to 95% detected once. Sample: naive CD8+ T cells sorted from blood. Receptors originate from a man aged 18 to 29 in good health. Both conserved end residues are part of each CDR3. A D gene is named only where the DNA matches it firmly. Expanded clones are given a class, and other clones once, few, many or no size at all.

DNA | CDR3 | D | size | J | V
TGCGCCAGCAGCCAAGCGGCCACAGCGCTGGGTTGGGGCGAGCAGTTCTTC | CASSQAATALGWGEQFF | NA | NA | TRBJ2-1 | TRBV4-3
TGTGCCAGTAGTATACCGACAGACAGCTCTGGAAACACCATATATTTT | CASSIPTDSSGNTIYF | NA | NA | TRBJ1-3 | TRBV19
TGTGCCAGTAGTATTAAGTCGGCGCGGACCTACGAGCAGTACTTC | CASSIKSARTYEQYF | NA | NA | TRBJ2-7 | TRBV19
TGTGCCAGCAGTTGGACAGGGCCTACCTACGAGCAGTACTTC | CASSWTGPTYEQYF | TRBD1 | NA | TRBJ2-7 | TRBV6-1
TGTGCCAGCAGCGTATTTAGTGGACAGGGGTCCTACAATGAGCAGTTCTTC | CASSVFSGQGSYNEQFF | TRBD1 | NA | TRBJ2-1 | TRBV9
TGTGCCTGGAGTGTGGGACAGGGAAGTCAGCCCCAGCATTTT | CAWSVGQGSQPQHF | TRBD1 | once | TRBJ1-5 | TRBV30
TGTGCCAGCAGCTCGGGACAGGGGGACGAGCAGTACTTC | CASSSGQGDEQYF | TRBD1 | NA | TRBJ2-7 | TRBV7-6
TGCGCCAGCAGCTTGCTAGGGAATGGTCCTGACACTGAAGCTTTCTTT | CASSLLGNGPDTEAFF | NA | once | TRBJ1-1 | TRBV5-1
TGCGCCAGCAGCTTGGTTCAGGGGCGCGGCACTGAAGCTTTCTTT | CASSLVQGRGTEAFF | NA | once | TRBJ1-1 | TRBV5-1
TGTGCCAGCGGGAATTGGGCTGAAGCTTTCTTT | CASGNWAEAFF | NA | NA | TRBJ1-1 | TRBV25-1
TGCGCCAGCAGCTTGGCTGCGGGGAACTACAATGAGCAGTTCTTC | CASSLAAGNYNEQFF | NA | NA | TRBJ2-1 | TRBV5-1
TGCAGTGCTAGAAAGGGAGAGGGCTACACCTTC | CSARKGEGYTF | NA | NA | TRBJ1-2 | TRBV20-1
TGTGCCAGCAGCTCCCGGGCCGAATTACACAATGAGCAGTTCTTC | CASSSRAELHNEQFF | NA | NA | TRBJ2-1 | TRBV7-9
TGTGCCAGCAGCGGTAGCGGATACAATGAGCAGTTCTTC | CASSGSGYNEQFF | NA | NA | TRBJ2-1 | TRBV9
TGCGCCAGCAGCCAAGCCAGGGGAGGCTCCTACGAGCAGTACTTC | CASSQARGGSYEQYF | NA | NA | TRBJ2-7 | TRBV4-1
TGCGCCAGCAGCCAAGATAATCAACCAACTAATGAAAAACTGTTTTTT | CASSQDNQPTNEKLFF | NA | few | TRBJ1-4 | TRBV4-1
TGTGCCAGCACTCGGAGTGAGTGGGACAATGAGCAGTTCTTC | CASTRSEWDNEQFF | NA | NA | TRBJ2-1 | TRBV6-5